Listed here is a single T cell receptor beta chain. No antigen is known for it. The data were produced by immunoSEQ multiplex PCR, yet TCRdb's version contains in-frame clones alone and is incomplete. The data contain about 150,000 clones, roughly 90% of them singletons. The sample belongs to a study of T cell responses to AZD1222 COVID-19 vaccine. The study, taken as a whole, reports: Targets within unmutated variant regions were reportedly found for nearly half of spike-specific TCRs. Baseline antibody screening turned up just a handful of seropositive AZD1222 recipients.

After removal of 7 bases from V and 0 bases from J, the junction contained 10 bases not matched to a gene. Germline CDR1 reads SEHNR; CDR2 reads FQNEAQ (reference sequence). The CDR3 consists of 17 residues. Sequenced material: peripheral blood, taken on day 0 of MenACWY control vaccination. V is TRBV7-9 and J is TRBJ2-4, with 9 bases lining up with TRBD2. This TCR came from an adult in good health. Here the CDR3 reads CASTPRGGDLAKNIQYF. DNA of the CDR3: TGTGCCAGCACCCCCCGCGGGGGGGACCTAGCCAAAAACATTCAGTACTTC.